The rows below give T cell receptor beta chains drawn from one sample of a study of blood T cell repertoires in COVID-19. Measured with immunoSEQ multiplex PCR; TCRdb has only the in-frame clones, and not every one. The table has 350,000 to 550,000 clones, 80% to 90% seen once. Material: PBMCs or T cells enriched from blood (not recorded which). The receptors here all came from a man aged 25-45 years who had recovered from COVID-19. CDR3s include the opening cysteine and the closing phenylalanine or tryptophan. Each record gives: clone size, D gene, J gene, V gene, CDR3 protein, CDR3 DNA. D genes are given only for firm matches. Clone size appears in some rows only: once, few, many, or a class for an expanded clone.

clone_size: -; d_call: -; j_call: TRBJ1-2; v_call: TRBV2; cdr3_aa: CASRDSLAGIYGYTF; cdr3_nt: TGTGCCAGCAGGGACAGCCTGGCCGGGATCTATGGCTACACCTTC
clone_size: once; d_call: -; j_call: TRBJ2-3; v_call: TRBV5-4; cdr3_aa: CASSFVRGLDTQYF; cdr3_nt: TGTGCCAGCAGCTTCGTAAGGGGGTTAGATACGCAGTATTTT
clone_size: -; d_call: -; j_call: TRBJ2-1; v_call: TRBV3-1/TRBV3-2; cdr3_aa: CASSQVLGHVRFF; cdr3_nt: TGTGCCAGCAGCCAGGTTCTAGGTCATGTTCGGTTCTTC
clone_size: few; d_call: -; j_call: TRBJ1-1; v_call: TRBV12-3/TRBV12-4; cdr3_aa: CASSFPGNTEAFF; cdr3_nt: TGTGCCAGCAGTTTTCCGGGAAACACTGAAGCTTTCTTT
clone_size: -; d_call: TRBD1; j_call: TRBJ2-7; v_call: TRBV6-5; cdr3_aa: CASSSGTATYEQYF; cdr3_nt: TGTGCCAGCAGCTCCGGGACAGCGACCTACGAGCAGTACTTC
clone_size: once; d_call: TRBD1; j_call: TRBJ1-5; v_call: TRBV18; cdr3_aa: CASSLGQDSNQPQHF; cdr3_nt: TGTGCCAGCTCACTGGGACAGGATAGCAATCAGCCCCAGCATTTT
clone_size: -; d_call: -; j_call: TRBJ2-2; v_call: TRBV18; cdr3_aa: CASSPSGGTAGELFF; cdr3_nt: TGTGCCAGCTCACCGAGCGGCGGGACTGCCGGGGAGCTGTTTTTT
clone_size: -; d_call: -; j_call: TRBJ2-2; v_call: TRBV30; cdr3_aa: CAITDLSRGTGELFF; cdr3_nt: TGTGCCATAACCGACCTATCCCGCGGCACCGGGGAGCTGTTTTTT
clone_size: -; d_call: -; j_call: TRBJ2-1; v_call: TRBV4-2; cdr3_aa: CASSQDYTEAAYNEQFF; cdr3_nt: TGTGCCAGCAGCCAAGATTATACAGAAGCTGCCTACAATGAGCAGTTCTTC
clone_size: -; d_call: TRBD2; j_call: TRBJ2-7; v_call: TRBV5-1; cdr3_aa: CASSYPSSGRTEQYF; cdr3_nt: TGCGCCAGCAGCTACCCTTCTAGCGGGAGGACCGAGCAGTACTTC
clone_size: -; d_call: -; j_call: TRBJ1-5; v_call: TRBV3-1/TRBV3-2; cdr3_aa: CASSQDHRGNQPQHF; cdr3_nt: TGTGCCAGCAGCCAAGATCACAGGGGCAATCAGCCCCAGCATTTT
clone_size: -; d_call: -; j_call: TRBJ2-1; v_call: TRBV15; cdr3_aa: CATSRGLPGDNEQFF; cdr3_nt: TGTGCCACCAGCCGTGGACTCCCCGGGGACAATGAGCAGTTCTTC
clone_size: -; d_call: -; j_call: TRBJ1-3; v_call: TRBV6-5; cdr3_aa: CASRPSGGGNTIYF; cdr3_nt: TGTGCCAGCAGGCCATCGGGGGGAGGAAACACCATATATTTT
clone_size: -; d_call: TRBD2; j_call: TRBJ2-5; v_call: TRBV19; cdr3_aa: CASSILAGVEIETQYF; cdr3_nt: TGTGCCAGTAGTATTCTAGCGGGCGTAGAAATTGAGACCCAGTACTTC
clone_size: -; d_call: -; j_call: TRBJ2-1; v_call: TRBV5-1; cdr3_aa: CASSFEAGTGSYNEQFF; cdr3_nt: TGCGCCAGCAGCTTCGAGGCTGGTACAGGCTCCTACAATGAGCAGTTCTTC
clone_size: once; d_call: TRBD1; j_call: TRBJ2-5; v_call: TRBV5-1; cdr3_aa: CASSQGTGLGGTQYF; cdr3_nt: TGCGCCAGCAGCCAAGGGACAGGCCTTGGGGGGACCCAGTACTTC
clone_size: -; d_call: -; j_call: TRBJ1-1; v_call: TRBV11-2; cdr3_aa: CASTFLETAFF; cdr3_nt: TGTGCCAGCACCTTCCTAGAGACCGCTTTCTTT
clone_size: -; d_call: -; j_call: TRBJ2-1; v_call: TRBV19; cdr3_aa: CASSTLAGEQFF; cdr3_nt: TGTGCCAGTAGTACTCTAGCTGGGGAGCAGTTCTTC
clone_size: -; d_call: TRBD1; j_call: TRBJ1-2; v_call: TRBV9; cdr3_aa: CASSVRGGADYGYTF; cdr3_nt: TGTGCCAGCAGCGTAAGAGGGGGCGCTGACTATGGCTACACCTTC
clone_size: -; d_call: TRBD2; j_call: TRBJ2-2; v_call: TRBV28; cdr3_aa: CASSPWTSGRADTGELFF; cdr3_nt: TGTGCCAGCAGCCCCTGGACTAGCGGGAGGGCCGACACCGGGGAGCTGTTTTTT
clone_size: few; d_call: TRBD2; j_call: TRBJ2-2; v_call: TRBV3-1/TRBV3-2; cdr3_aa: CASSQDSIGLAGGPNTGELFF; cdr3_nt: TGTGCCAGCAGCCAAGATTCGATTGGGCTAGCGGGAGGGCCCAACACCGGGGAGCTGTTTTTT
clone_size: -; d_call: -; j_call: TRBJ1-1; v_call: TRBV5-1; cdr3_aa: CASSWREGRNTEAFF; cdr3_nt: TGCGCCAGCAGCTGGCGGGAGGGACGGAACACTGAAGCTTTCTTT
clone_size: once; d_call: TRBD1; j_call: TRBJ1-2; v_call: TRBV19; cdr3_aa: CASSITGANYGYTF; cdr3_nt: TGTGCCAGTAGTATAACAGGGGCTAACTATGGCTACACCTTC
clone_size: -; d_call: TRBD1; j_call: TRBJ1-1; v_call: TRBV13; cdr3_aa: CASSQQGGVTEAFF; cdr3_nt: TGTGCCAGCAGCCAACAGGGGGGTGTCACTGAAGCTTTCTTT
clone_size: -; d_call: TRBD2; j_call: TRBJ2-7; v_call: TRBV28; cdr3_aa: CASSPQAGAFDEQYF; cdr3_nt: TGTGCCAGCAGTCCGCAGGCGGGAGCGTTCGACGAGCAGTACTTC
clone_size: -; d_call: -; j_call: TRBJ1-4; v_call: TRBV6-5; cdr3_aa: CASTIQGKREKLFF; cdr3_nt: TGTGCCAGCACCATTCAGGGGAAGCGTGAAAAACTGTTTTTT
clone_size: -; d_call: TRBD2; j_call: TRBJ2-1; v_call: TRBV24-1; cdr3_aa: CATSAASGRALGEQFF; cdr3_nt: TGTGCCACCAGTGCGGCTAGCGGGAGGGCCCTCGGTGAGCAGTTCTTC
clone_size: -; d_call: -; j_call: TRBJ1-2; v_call: TRBV30; cdr3_aa: CAGNSGRAVYGYTF; cdr3_nt: TGTGCCGGAAATAGTGGCAGGGCAGTCTATGGCTACACCTTC